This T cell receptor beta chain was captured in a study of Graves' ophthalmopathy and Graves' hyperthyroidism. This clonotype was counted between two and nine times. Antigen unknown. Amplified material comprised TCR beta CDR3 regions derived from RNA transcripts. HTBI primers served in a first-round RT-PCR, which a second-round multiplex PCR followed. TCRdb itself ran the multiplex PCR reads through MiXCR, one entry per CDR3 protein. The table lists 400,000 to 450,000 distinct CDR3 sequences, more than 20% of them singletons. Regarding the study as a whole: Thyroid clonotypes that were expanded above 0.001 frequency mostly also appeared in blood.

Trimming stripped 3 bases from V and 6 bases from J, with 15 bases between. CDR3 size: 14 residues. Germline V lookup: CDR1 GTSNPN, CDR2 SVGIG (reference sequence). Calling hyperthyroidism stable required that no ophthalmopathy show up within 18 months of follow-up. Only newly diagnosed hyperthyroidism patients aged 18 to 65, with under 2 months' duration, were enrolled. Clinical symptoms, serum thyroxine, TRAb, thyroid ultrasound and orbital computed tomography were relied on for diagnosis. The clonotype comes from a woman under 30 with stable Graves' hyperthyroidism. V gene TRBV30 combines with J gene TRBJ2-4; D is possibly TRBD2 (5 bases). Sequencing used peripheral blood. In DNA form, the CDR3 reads TGTGCCTGGAGCAAAAGTGCGGGTCGAAACATTCAGTACTTC. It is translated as CAWSKSAGRNIQYF.